This record concerns one T cell receptor beta chain sequence. This clone's antigen is unknown. Base quality data are lacking; no much larger clone is found one base away. The record originates from a study of blood T cell repertoires in COVID-19 (dated by TCRdb to the early 2020s). Some background on the complete study: Samples covering the acute and convalescent phases of COVID-19 were provided by collaborators in the United States, Italy and Spain. The material from the prospective study consisted of cDNA or gDNA derived from T cells, B-cell-depleted T cells, or PBMCs. Deeply sampled blood TCRbeta repertoires from subjects exposed to, actively infected with, or recovered from COVID-19 were included in the dataset. The repertoires were released in a freely available public database meant as a resource for research on the immune response to SARS-CoV-2. The samples were drawn from the first 160 participants of the ongoing ImmuneRACE study and from 950 to 1,500 subjects provided by 6 global collaborators. Nearly every sample came with metadata listing a de-identified subject ID, COVID-19 status, age in years and sex. Where available, HLA class I and class II types were taken from metadata supplied by the sample provider and were not determined by assay-based typing. Summary of the overall study and its limitations: Clinical and demographic metadata were provided uncurated, with the amount varying by source and participant.

One collaborating source in Seattle enrolled patients during active infection and followed them longitudinally through the course of disease. Collaborating institutions collected whole blood in K2EDTA tubes following their own protocols. For TCRbeta analysis, collaborator samples were shipped as frozen whole blood, as isolated PBMCs, or as DNA extracted from either sample type. V lost 4 bases and J lost 0 bases; the stretch between them is 16 bases long. From a lookup of the germline V gene, CDR1 and CDR2 are SNHLY and FYNNEI. The CDR3 numbers 17 residues from cysteine through phenylalanine. CDR3 DNA is the only sequence kept; it has 51 bases, read in frame from the first base. TCRbeta CDR3 regions were amplified from genomic DNA using the immunoSEQ Assay, a bias-controlled multiplex PCR. The published analysis was carried out like this. The number of nucleated cells in each sample was estimated by amplification of reference gene primers within the assay. To quantify the absolute abundance of each unique TCRbeta CDR3 rearrangement, sequence reads were collapsed and filtered. For each sample, productive Simpson clonality was calculated as the square root of Simpson's diversity index over productive rearrangements. Here the immuneACCESS table is served through TCRdb, limited to in-frame sequences with V and J called. Missing clones are a known gap in these copies; in checked studies unresolved V genes cover under half, and the rest lacks a known reason. V and J calls and clone size are copied from that table; D and trimming were computed from the DNA. This sample has approximately 210,000 clones in its table, and 85% of those were observed once. The ten largest clones add up to 0.8% to 0.95% of the sample.

Sequencing was performed on peripheral blood. The sequence was collected from a man in his sixties with COVID-19, enrolled during active disease. The chain couples TRBV2 to TRBJ1-5; the D segment could be TRBD1, given 6 matching bases. The bases read TGTGCCAGCAGTGTTGAGACAGGATTATATAGCAATCAGCCCCAGCATTTT. Translated, it gives CASSVETGLYSNQPQHF. With the rest looked up from the reference TRBV2 and TRBJ1-5 genes rather than sequenced, the full variable domain is EPEVTQTPSHQVTQMGQEVILRCVPISNHLYFYWYRQILGQKVEFLVSFYNNEISEKSEIFDDQFSVERPDGSNFTLKIRSTKLEDSAMYFCASSVETGLYSNQPQHFGDGTRLSIL.